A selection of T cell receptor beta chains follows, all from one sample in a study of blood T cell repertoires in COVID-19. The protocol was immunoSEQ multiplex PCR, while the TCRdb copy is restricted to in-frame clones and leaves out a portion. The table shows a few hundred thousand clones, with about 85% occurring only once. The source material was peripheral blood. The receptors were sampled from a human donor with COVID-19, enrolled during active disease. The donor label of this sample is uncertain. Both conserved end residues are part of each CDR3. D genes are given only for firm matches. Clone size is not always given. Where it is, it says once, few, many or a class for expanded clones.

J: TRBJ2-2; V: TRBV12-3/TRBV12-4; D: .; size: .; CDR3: CASSLRVTGELFF; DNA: TGTGCCAGCAGTTTACGAGTTACCGGGGAGCTGTTTTTT
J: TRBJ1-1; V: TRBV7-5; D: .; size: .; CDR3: CARSQTGRAMNTEAFF; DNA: TGTGCCAGAAGTCAAACAGGGCGAGCCATGAACACTGAAGCTTTCTTT
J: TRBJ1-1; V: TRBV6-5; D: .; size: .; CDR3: CASSFDRLGTEAFF; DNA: TGTGCCAGCAGTTTCGACAGGCTGGGGACTGAAGCTTTCTTT
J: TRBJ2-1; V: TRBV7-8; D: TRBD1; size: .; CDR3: CASSYRTGEWNEQFF; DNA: TGTGCCAGCAGCTATAGGACAGGGGAGTGGAATGAGCAGTTCTTC
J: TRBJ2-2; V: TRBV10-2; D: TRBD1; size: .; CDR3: CASSEPRDRSTGELFF; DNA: TGCGCCAGCAGTGAGCCTAGGGACAGGTCCACCGGGGAGCTGTTTTTT
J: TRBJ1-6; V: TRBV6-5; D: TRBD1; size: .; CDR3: CATLTGTVNSPLHF; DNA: TGTGCCACCTTGACCGGGACAGTTAATTCACCCCTCCACTTT
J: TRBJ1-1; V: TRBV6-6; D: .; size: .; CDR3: CASRRRVGDTEAFF; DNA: TGTGCCAGCAGAAGGAGGGTAGGGGACACTGAAGCTTTCTTT
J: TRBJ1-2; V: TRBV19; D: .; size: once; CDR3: CASSVNPGTGNYGYTF; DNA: TGTGCCAGTAGTGTAAACCCCGGGACTGGCAACTATGGCTACACCTTC
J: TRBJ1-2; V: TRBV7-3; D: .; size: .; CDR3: CASSFGGWGYGYTF; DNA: TGTGCCAGCAGCTTCGGCGGGTGGGGCTATGGCTACACCTTC
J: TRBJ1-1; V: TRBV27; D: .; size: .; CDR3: CASSMTQVWGTEAFF; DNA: TGTGCCAGCAGCATGACACAGGTCTGGGGCACTGAAGCTTTCTTT
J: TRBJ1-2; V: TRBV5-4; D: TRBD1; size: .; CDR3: CASSRVGAGGDGYTF; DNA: TGTGCCAGCAGCCGGGTAGGGGCAGGGGGTGATGGCTACACCTTC
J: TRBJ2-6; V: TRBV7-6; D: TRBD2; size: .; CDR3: CASSATSGIYSGANVLTF; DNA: TGTGCCAGCAGCGCGACTAGCGGGATTTACTCTGGGGCCAACGTCCTGACTTTC
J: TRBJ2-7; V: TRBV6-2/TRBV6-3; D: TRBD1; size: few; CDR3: CASSYGTGRYEQYF; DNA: TGTGCCAGCAGTTACGGGACAGGGAGGTACGAGCAGTACTTC
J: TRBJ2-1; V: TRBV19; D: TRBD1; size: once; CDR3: CASSIQGQGVVSNYNEQFF; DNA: TGTGCCAGTAGTATACAGGGACAGGGCGTAGTATCTAACTACAATGAGCAGTTCTTC
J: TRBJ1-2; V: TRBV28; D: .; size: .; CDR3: CASSFPGVDYGYTF; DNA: TGTGCCAGCAGTTTCCCAGGGGTAGACTATGGCTACACCTTC
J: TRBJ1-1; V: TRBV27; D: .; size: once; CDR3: CASSLGGPTRDTEAFF; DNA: TGTGCCAGCAGTTTGGGGGGACCAACGAGGGACACTGAAGCTTTCTTT